The 6 T cell receptor beta chains listed next were all sequenced from one sample in a study of cytomegalovirus exposure and HLA in healthy donors. Clones were read by immunoSEQ multiplex PCR, and TCRdb kept only the in-frame ones, dropping some. The repertoire has approximately 98,000 clones, nearly 97% of them found once; the top ten carry 0.67%. The sequenced sample was PBMCs. These receptor sequences come from a woman between 18 and 30 years old in good health and CMV-seronegative.

The chain is built from TRBV5-1 and TRBJ2-7; weak D call: TRBD1 (5 bases). This CDR3 comprises 15 residues. Trimming removed 4 bases from V and 10 bases from J, with 24 bases in between. Germline V gives CDR1 SGHRS, CDR2 YFSETQ. The CDR3 is CASSQAGYFADRQYF. DNA of the CDR3: TGCGCCAGCAGCCAAGCAGGGTATTTCGCCGATCGTCAGTACTTC.

This chain connects TRBV6-1 to TRBJ1-1; TRBD1 aligns across 10 bases. Losses at the gene ends were 4 bases for V and 11 bases for J; bases not matched to a gene: 7. CDR3 length equals 13 residues. In germline, CDR1 is MNHNS, CDR2 SASEGT. This CDR3 reads CASSGRDRGSAFF. CDR3 nucleotides: TGTGCCAGCAGTGGACGGGACAGGGGCTCTGCTTTCTTT.

The genes are TRBV7-9 and TRBJ1-1; D remains unclear. CDR1 and CDR2 from the germline V gene are SEHNR and FQNEAQ (reference sequence). V lost 7 bases, J lost 5 bases, and 20 bases lay in between. CDR3 length: 15 amino acids. The CDR3 reads CASTESGGLATEAFF. CDR3 DNA sequence: TGTGCCAGCACCGAATCCGGAGGGCTTGCGACTGAAGCTTTCTTT.

The chain combines TRBV7-2 with TRBJ2-7, with 10 bases matching TRBD1. V shed 6 bases and J 2 bases; nucleotides not matched to a gene: 7. The CDR3 loop spans 15 amino acids. The germline CDR1 and CDR2 sequences are SGHTA and FQGNSA. The CDR3 coding sequence is TGTGCCAGCAGGAAGGGACAGGGGCCCGCCTACGAGCAGTACTTC. As protein: CASRKGQGPAYEQYF. Variable domain in full (rest from reference TRBV7-2 and TRBJ2-7): GAGVSQSPSNKVTEKGKDVELRCDPISGHTALYWYRQSLGQGLEFLIYFQGNSAPDKSGLPSDRFSAERTGGSVSTLTIQRTQQEDSAVYLCASRKGQGPAYEQYFGPGTRLTVT.

The chain is built from TRBV7-8 and TRBJ2-1; the match to TRBD2 covers 11 bases. This CDR3 comprises 16 residues. V lost 3 bases, J lost 2 bases, and 3 bases stayed unmatched. Germline values: CDR1 SGHVS, CDR2 FQNEAQ. CDR3 DNA sequence: TGTGCCAGCAGCTTCTCGGGACTAGCGGCCTACAATGAGCAGTTCTTC. Translated: CASSFSGLAAYNEQFF.

CDR3: CASSLAVNTEAFF. For the CDR3, the DNA is TGTGCCAGCAGTTTAGCGGTGAACACTGAAGCTTTCTTT. V usage is TRBV28 and J usage is TRBJ1-1; D is unresolved. Germline CDR1 MDHEN, CDR2 SYDVKM. The CDR3 loop spans 13 amino acids. V lost 2 bases, J lost 0 bases, and 4 bases lay in between.